A selection of T cell receptor beta chains follows, all from one sample in a study of shared clonotypes between healthy human individuals. The assay was immunoSEQ multiplex PCR, and TCRdb's table has in-frame clones only and misses some. Seen here are roughly 1,600,000 clones, just under 99% observed once, and the top ten hold about 0.35%. The sequencing input was naive CD4+ T cells sorted from blood. These receptors came from a man younger than 40 in good health. Both conserved end residues are part of each CDR3. D genes are given only for firm matches. Not every row has a clone size; where given, it reads once, few, many or a size class.

D: TRBD1
V: TRBV10-3
J: TRBJ1-2
length: 13
size: NA
DNA: TGTGCCATCAGCGATCGACAGGGTAATGGCTACACCTTC
CDR3: CAISDRQGNGYTF

D: NA
V: TRBV29-1
J: TRBJ2-7
length: 14
size: NA
DNA: TGCAGCGTTGAATTCGGGCGCAGCTCCTACGAGCAGTACTTC
CDR3: CSVEFGRSSYEQYF

D: NA
V: TRBV6-5
J: TRBJ2-7
length: 12
size: NA
DNA: TGTGCCAGCAGTTACTCCCAATACGAGCAGTACTTC
CDR3: CASSYSQYEQYF

D: TRBD2
V: TRBV19
J: TRBJ2-3
length: 16
size: NA
DNA: TGTGCCAGTAGTAGGAGGCTAGCGGGAGGGACAGATACGCAGTATTTT
CDR3: CASSRRLAGGTDTQYF

D: NA
V: TRBV27
J: TRBJ2-1
length: 12
size: NA
DNA: TGTGCCAGCAGTTTAACTGGTGGCGAGCAGTTCTTC
CDR3: CASSLTGGEQFF

D: NA
V: TRBV11-2
J: TRBJ1-1
length: 14
size: NA
DNA: TGTGCCAGCATCCTGGGGCTGATGAACACTGAAGCTTTCTTT
CDR3: CASILGLMNTEAFF

D: NA
V: TRBV27
J: TRBJ2-1
length: 13
size: NA
DNA: TGTGCCAGCAGTTTAGGGGGGTACAATGAGCAGTTCTTC
CDR3: CASSLGGYNEQFF

D: TRBD2
V: TRBV5-1
J: TRBJ2-7
length: 16
size: NA
DNA: TGCGCCAGCAGCGGCTCGGGACTAGCGGCCCGGTACGAGCAGTACTTC
CDR3: CASSGSGLAARYEQYF

D: NA
V: TRBV19
J: TRBJ2-1
length: 14
size: once
DNA: TGTGCCAGTAGTATAGATCTCGATAAGAATGAGCAGTTCTTC
CDR3: CASSIDLDKNEQFF

D: TRBD1
V: TRBV12-5
J: TRBJ1-5
length: 17
size: NA
DNA: TGTGCTAGTGGTTTCTCCACGGACAGGGATGGTAATCAGCCCCAGCATTTT
CDR3: CASGFSTDRDGNQPQHF

D: NA
V: TRBV6-5
J: TRBJ1-2
length: 11
size: NA
DNA: TGTGCCAGCAGGGCCCTTTGGGGCTACACCTTC
CDR3: CASRALWGYTF

D: TRBD2
V: TRBV5-4
J: TRBJ2-1
length: 15
size: once
DNA: TGTGCCAGCAGCTGGAAACTAGCGGGGGGCAATGAGCAGTTCTTC
CDR3: CASSWKLAGGNEQFF

D: NA
V: TRBV5-8
J: TRBJ2-5
length: 16
size: NA
DNA: TGTGCCAGCAGCTTGCCCTTAGGCGCGGTGGAGGAGACCCAGTACTTC
CDR3: CASSLPLGAVEETQYF

D: NA
V: TRBV7-3
J: TRBJ2-2
length: 14
size: NA
DNA: TGTGCCAGCAGCTTAACGTCCATAACCGGGGAGCTGTTTTTT
CDR3: CASSLTSITGELFF

D: NA
V: TRBV19
J: TRBJ1-1
length: 13
size: NA
DNA: TGTGCCAGTAGTGTTGGGGAATTCACTGAAGCTTTCTTT
CDR3: CASSVGEFTEAFF

D: TRBD1
V: TRBV6-4
J: TRBJ2-1
length: 16
size: NA
DNA: TGTGCCAGCAGTGACGCTAGGACAGGGGGCCCCGATGAGCAGTTCTTC
CDR3: CASSDARTGGPDEQFF

D: NA
V: TRBV10-2
J: TRBJ2-5
length: 15
size: NA
DNA: TGCGCCAGCAGCTTTCAAGCGGGCCCCCAAGAGACCCAGTACTTC
CDR3: CASSFQAGPQETQYF

D: NA
V: TRBV18
J: TRBJ1-1
length: 13
size: NA
DNA: TGTGCCAGCTCACCCAAGGGTAACACTGAAGCTTTCTTT
CDR3: CASSPKGNTEAFF

D: NA
V: TRBV5-4
J: TRBJ2-1
length: 11
size: NA
DNA: TGTGCCAGCAGCTTACGAAATGAGCAGTTCTTC
CDR3: CASSLRNEQFF

D: NA
V: TRBV16
J: TRBJ1-2
length: 14
size: NA
DNA: TGTGCCAGCAGCCCCGGACCTACTAACTATGGCTACACCTTC
CDR3: CASSPGPTNYGYTF

D: NA
V: TRBV5-1
J: TRBJ1-1
length: 14
size: NA
DNA: TGCGCCAGCAGCTTGGAACAGGCTAGGGGGGAAGCTTTCTTT
CDR3: CASSLEQARGEAFF

D: TRBD2
V: TRBV2
J: TRBJ2-1
length: 14
size: NA
DNA: TGTGCCAGCAGGCGGGAGAGACGGGAAGATGAGCAGTTCTTC
CDR3: CASRRERREDEQFF

D: NA
V: TRBV14
J: TRBJ2-1
length: 14
size: NA
DNA: TGTGCCAGCAGCCCCGGGACAACATACAATGAGCAGTTCTTC
CDR3: CASSPGTTYNEQFF

D: NA
V: TRBV5-5
J: TRBJ2-1
length: 12
size: NA
DNA: TGTGCCAGCAGCTTAAGAGCTACTGAGCAGTTCTTC
CDR3: CASSLRATEQFF

D: NA
V: TRBV5-1
J: TRBJ2-3
length: 12
size: NA
DNA: TGCGCCAGCAGCCCAGAAACAGATACGCAGTATTTT
CDR3: CASSPETDTQYF

D: NA
V: TRBV6-6
J: TRBJ1-2
length: 16
size: NA
DNA: TGTGCCAGCAGCGTCGGGGTAGGGGGAACTAACTATGGCTACACCTTC
CDR3: CASSVGVGGTNYGYTF

D: TRBD1
V: TRBV7-9
J: TRBJ2-7
length: 14
size: NA
DNA: TGTGCCAGCAGCCTCACCGGGACAGGAAACGAGCAGTACTTC
CDR3: CASSLTGTGNEQYF

D: TRBD2
V: TRBV6-1
J: TRBJ2-2
length: 15
size: NA
DNA: TGTGCCAGCAGTCCGTTAGCGGGGGGACCCGGGGAGCTGTTTTTT
CDR3: CASSPLAGGPGELFF

D: NA
V: TRBV5-6
J: TRBJ2-7
length: 13
size: NA
DNA: TGTGCCAGCACCTGGGGATCGGGGAGCGAGCAGTACTTC
CDR3: CASTWGSGSEQYF

D: NA
V: TRBV5-4
J: TRBJ2-2
length: 13
size: NA
DNA: TGTGCCAGCAGACAAGGGTACACCGGGGAGCTGTTTTTT
CDR3: CASRQGYTGELFF

D: NA
V: TRBV28
J: TRBJ1-1
length: 15
size: NA
DNA: TGTGCCAGCAGTCCCTCTCTGGCCCTCGACACTGAAGCTTTCTTT
CDR3: CASSPSLALDTEAFF

D: NA
V: TRBV28
J: TRBJ1-2
length: 13
size: NA
DNA: TGTGCCAGCAGTTTAGAGGGCCGCTATGGCTACACCTTC
CDR3: CASSLEGRYGYTF

D: NA
V: TRBV11-3
J: TRBJ2-7
length: 13
size: once
DNA: TGTGCCAGCAGCTACGGACGTTCCTACGAGCAGTACTTC
CDR3: CASSYGRSYEQYF

D: NA
V: TRBV19
J: TRBJ2-7
length: 15
size: NA
DNA: TGTGCCAGTAGTATAGTGGGCCCCCCCCGTGACGAGCAGTACTTC
CDR3: CASSIVGPPRDEQYF

D: NA
V: TRBV7-8
J: TRBJ1-1
length: 14
size: NA
DNA: TGTGCCAGCAGCTTAAATAGGGTGAACACTGAAGCTTTCTTT
CDR3: CASSLNRVNTEAFF